This T cell receptor beta chain was found in a study of OX40 agonist ivuxolimab in advanced cancers. About the study: Every 2 weeks, patients received ivuxolimab intravenously, dosed at 0.01 to 10 mg/kg. Patients in dose escalation had liver, melanoma, kidney or head and neck cancers.

This CDR3 is 11 amino acids long. The V end was cut by 3 bases, the J end by 6 bases, with 4 bases between. Germline loops: CDR1 MNHNS, CDR2 SASEGT. Sequencing used immunoSEQ multiplex PCR; TCRdb keeps in-frame clones, though not all of them. This sample has around 90,000 clones, with roughly 91% found just once. People who had autoimmune disease history or systemic immunosuppression were excluded. This receptor was taken from an adult with an advanced solid tumor such as melanoma, head and neck, liver or kidney cancer. The chain is built from TRBV6-1 and TRBJ2-3; D remains unclear. Sequencing used CD4+ or CD8+ T cells sorted from blood, obtained in a trial of the OX40 agonist ivuxolimab. The CDR3 region has the DNA TGTGCCAGCAGTGATCTGGATACGCAGTATTTT. Its protein is CASSDLDTQYF.